These 6 T cell receptor beta chains were all obtained from the same sample, sequenced in a study of shared clonotypes between healthy human individuals. Generated by immunoSEQ multiplex PCR, the TCRdb table keeps only in-frame clones and is missing some. This sample has roughly 2,500,000 clones, with 80% to 95% found just once. The sequencing input was naive CD4+ T cells from PBMCs. Subset described: CD45RA+ positively selected. These receptors all come from a man aged 18 to 35 in good health. Some clones in this sample may be carry-over from other donors' samples.

This chain uses TRBV5-1 with TRBJ2-1; 11 bases align to TRBD2. The CDR3 is made up of 13 amino acids. Germline V CDR1 and CDR2: SGHRS, YFSETQ. After removal of 2 bases from V and 9 bases from J, the junction contained 1 base not matched to a gene. CDR3 loop: CASSFGLAGEQFF. In DNA form, the CDR3 reads TGCGCCAGCAGCTTTGGACTAGCGGGTGAGCAGTTCTTC.

V is TRBV7-2 and J is TRBJ2-1; D unclear. V lost 1 base and J lost 7, with 8 bases in between. This CDR3 spans 13 amino acids. Germline CDR1 reads SGHTA; CDR2 reads FQGNSA. CDR3 in amino acids: CASSLVGWNEQFF. The CDR3 DNA is TGTGCCAGCAGCTTAGTGGGTTGGAATGAGCAGTTCTTC.

The chain recombines TRBV6-5 with TRBJ1-3; D not resolved. The CDR3 covers 12 residues. Trimming removed 6 bases from V and 8 bases from J, with 11 bases in between. CDR1 and CDR2 (germline): MNHEY, SVGAGI. The CDR3 coding sequence is TGTGCCAGCAGCAACCCAAGGGACACCATATATTTT. Translation: CASSNPRDTIYF.

The rearrangement joins TRBV28 to TRBJ1-5, with 11 bases fitting TRBD1. The CDR3 is made up of 15 amino acids. CDR1 is MDHEN and CDR2 is SYDVKM in the germline V gene. The V segment lost 4 bases and the J segment 3 bases; nucleotides outside the gene matches: 2. The CDR3 nucleotides read TGTGCCAGCAGTTGGACAGGGGGCATCAATCAGCCCCAGCATTTT. Translating gives CASSWTGGINQPQHF.

This chain links TRBV5-1 with TRBJ2-1; TRBD2 agrees at 8 bases. The CDR3 runs to 15 residues. The trim removed 5 bases at V and 2 bases at J, leaving 6 bases unmatched. CDR1 is SGHRS and CDR2 is YFSETQ in the germline V gene. CDR3 DNA sequence: TGCGCCAGCAGTACGGGGACTAGTCCCTACAATGAGCAGTTCTTC. Translating it yields CASSTGTSPYNEQFF.

This clone was recorded once. The CDR3 DNA follows: TGTGCCAGCAGCCTGCCCGGGAGATTCAATGAGCAGTTCTTC. Amino acids: CASSLPGRFNEQFF. The chain couples TRBV7-3 to TRBJ2-1; a possible D gene is TRBD2 (6 bases). Germline loops: CDR1 SGHTA, CDR2 FQGTGA. Trimming shortened V by 5 bases and J by 6 bases, and 14 bases separated the two germline ends. CDR3 length: 14 amino acids.